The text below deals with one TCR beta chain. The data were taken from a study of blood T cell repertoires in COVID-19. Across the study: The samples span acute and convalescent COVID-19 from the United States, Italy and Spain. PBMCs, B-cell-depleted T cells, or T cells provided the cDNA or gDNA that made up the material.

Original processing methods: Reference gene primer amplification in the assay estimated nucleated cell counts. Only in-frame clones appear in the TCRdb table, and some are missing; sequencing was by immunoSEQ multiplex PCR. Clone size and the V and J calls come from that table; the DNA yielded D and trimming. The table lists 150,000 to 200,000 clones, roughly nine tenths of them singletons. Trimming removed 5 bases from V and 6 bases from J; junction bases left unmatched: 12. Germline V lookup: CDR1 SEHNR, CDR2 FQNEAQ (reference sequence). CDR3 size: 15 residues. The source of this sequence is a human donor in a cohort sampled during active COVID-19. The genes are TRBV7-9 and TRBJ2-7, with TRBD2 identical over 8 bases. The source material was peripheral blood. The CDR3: CASSARTSKFSEQYF. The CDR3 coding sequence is TGTGCCAGCAGCGCTCGGACTAGCAAGTTTTCCGAGCAGTACTTC.